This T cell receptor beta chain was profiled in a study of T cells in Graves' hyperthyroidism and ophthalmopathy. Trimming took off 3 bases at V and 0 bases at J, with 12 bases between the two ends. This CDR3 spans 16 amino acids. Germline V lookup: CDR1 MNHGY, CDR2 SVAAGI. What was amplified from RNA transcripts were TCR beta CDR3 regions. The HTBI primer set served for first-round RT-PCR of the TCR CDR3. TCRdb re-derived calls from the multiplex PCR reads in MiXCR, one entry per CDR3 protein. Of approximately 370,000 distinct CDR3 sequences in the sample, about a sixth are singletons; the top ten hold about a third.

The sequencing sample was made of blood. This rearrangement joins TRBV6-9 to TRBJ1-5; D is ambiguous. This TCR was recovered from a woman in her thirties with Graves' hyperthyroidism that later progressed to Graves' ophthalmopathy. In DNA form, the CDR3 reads TGTGCCAGCAGTTACCATGGCGATTATAGCAATCAGCCCCAGCATTTT. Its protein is CASSYHGDYSNQPQHF.